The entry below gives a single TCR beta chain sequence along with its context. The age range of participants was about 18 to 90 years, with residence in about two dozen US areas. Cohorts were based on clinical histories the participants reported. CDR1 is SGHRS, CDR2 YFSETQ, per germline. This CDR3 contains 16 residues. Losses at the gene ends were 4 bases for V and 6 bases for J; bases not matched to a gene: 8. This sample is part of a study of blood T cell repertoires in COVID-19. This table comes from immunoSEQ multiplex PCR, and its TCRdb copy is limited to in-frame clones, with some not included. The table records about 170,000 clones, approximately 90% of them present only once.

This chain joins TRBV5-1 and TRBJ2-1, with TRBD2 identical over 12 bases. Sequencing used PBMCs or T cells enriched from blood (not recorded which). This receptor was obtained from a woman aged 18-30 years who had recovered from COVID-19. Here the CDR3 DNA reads TGCGCCAGCAGCAACAGGGGACTAGCGGGTGGCAATGAGCAGTTCTTC. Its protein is CASSNRGLAGGNEQFF.